The T cell receptor (beta chain) described here comes from a study of T cell responses to AZD1222 COVID-19 vaccine. General study results and limits: When two AZD1222 doses had been given, Spike-specific TCR breadth and depth rose. Among the donors, most were white British and more were female, and clonal diversity was possibly underestimated. The CD4 TCRs associated with vaccination extended across spike and predominated at 160-218 and 743-854.

The ends lost 3 bases at V and 7 bases at J; junction bases unmatched: 4. The CDR3 runs 14 residues. Germline V CDR1 and CDR2: LNHNV, YYDKDF (reference sequence). Sequencing used immunoSEQ multiplex PCR; TCRdb keeps in-frame clones, though not all of them. The sample includes some 140,000 clones, roughly nine tenths of them seen just once. As concerns this clone: Its antigen is undetermined.

Sequenced material: peripheral blood, taken on day 0 of MenACWY control vaccination. The TCR sequence derives from an adult in good health. The V gene is TRBV15, the J gene TRBJ2-1, with 9 positions matching TRBD1. The chain's CDR3 is CATSSSGTGNEQFF. CDR3 bases: TGTGCCACCAGCAGCTCCGGGACAGGGAATGAGCAGTTCTTC.